Shown below are 14 T cell receptor beta chains from a single sample sequenced in a study of brain T cells in children with intractable seizures. Profiling relied on immunoSEQ multiplex PCR, and the TCRdb table lists in-frame clones only, not all of them. The sample includes approximately 44,000 clones, around 90% of them seen just once. The source material was peripheral blood, sampled at surgery. The origin of the receptors is a girl aged 2 to 9 with tuberous sclerosis and intractable seizures.

V usage is TRBV6-5 and J usage is TRBJ2-5; D remains unclear. Germline V gene sequence: CDR1 MNHEY, CDR2 SVGAGI. Trimming shortened V by 2 bases and J by 1 base, and 8 bases separated the two germline ends. The CDR3 runs to 14 residues. CDR3 residues: CASSYNLGQETQYF. For the CDR3, the DNA is TGTGCCAGCAGTTACAATCTGGGCCAAGAGACCCAGTACTTC.

The chain recombines TRBV19 with TRBJ1-2; TRBD1 is a possible D gene (5 bases). CDR1 and CDR2 from the germline V gene are LNHDA and SQIVND (reference sequence). This CDR3 region has 12 residues. CDR3 sequence: CATGFSNYGYTF. CDR3 sequence (DNA): TGTGCTACAGGATTTTCAAACTATGGCTACACCTTC.

This chain links TRBV19 with TRBJ2-1, with 9 bases identical to TRBD2. V dropped 7 bases and J dropped 10; count of bases not matched to a gene: 14. The CDR3 has 15 residues. The germline V gene encodes CDR1 LNHDA and CDR2 SQIVND (reference sequence). CDR3 DNA sequence: TGTGCCAGTAATGGGAGAGCGGGGGGAATCGAGGAGCAGTTCTTC. Protein: CASNGRAGGIEEQFF.

V usage is TRBV28 and J usage is TRBJ1-1; tentative D call: TRBD1 (5 bases). Trimming took 3 bases from V and 3 from J, leaving 11 bases between them. The CDR3 totals 14 residues. Germline V CDR1 and CDR2: MDHEN, SYDVKM. CDR3 region: CASSFGGSDTEAFF. The CDR3 nucleotides read TGTGCCAGCAGTTTTGGGGGGAGTGACACTGAAGCTTTCTTT.

The chain couples TRBV30 to TRBJ1-4; D is ambiguous. CDR3 length: 14 residues. Germline-derived CDR1 and CDR2 are GTSNPN and SVGIG (reference sequence). Trimming shortened V by 3 bases and J by 0 bases, and 8 bases separated the two germline ends. The CDR3 here is CAWSGPTTNEKLFF. DNA of the CDR3: TGTGCCTGGAGCGGACCTACAACTAATGAAAAACTGTTTTTT.

In its sample, this clone was seen once. This chain links TRBV4-1 with TRBJ2-5; D perhaps matches TRBD2 (5 bases). The CDR3 is made up of 17 amino acids. The germline CDR1 and CDR2 sequences are MGHRA and YSYEKL. V lost 0 bases and J lost 5, with 19 bases in between. CDR3 sequence (DNA): TGCGCCAGCAGCCAAGATAGAGGGCTTATAATGGGGGAGACCCAGTACTTC. Protein sequence: CASSQDRGLIMGETQYF.

The count of this clone is one. The chain couples TRBV6-5 to TRBJ2-2; D remains ambiguous. Germline assignment: CDR1 MNHEY and CDR2 SVGAGI. The CDR3 runs to 14 residues. Trimming removed 6 bases at V and 3 bases at J, with 11 bases between. The CDR3 protein is CASRPAGYTGELFF. The CDR3, as DNA: TGTGCCAGCAGACCGGCTGGGTACACCGGGGAGCTGTTTTTT.

J is TRBJ1-1 and V is TRBV6-5, with D unresolved. This CDR3 contains 13 residues. Germline CDR1 and CDR2: MNHEY and SVGAGI. Trimming left V 6 bases short and J 2 bases short, with 10 bases between. The CDR3 region is CASREDSNTEAFF. CDR3 DNA sequence: TGTGCCAGCAGGGAGGACTCAAACACTGAAGCTTTCTTT.

This clone occurred a few times. The V call is TRBV12-5, the J call TRBJ1-1; weak D call: TRBD1 (6 bases). This CDR3 is built from 15 residues. V was cut by 6 bases and J by 1 base, with 15 bases left in between. CDR1 is LGHNT and CDR2 is FRNRAP in the germline V gene. As DNA, the CDR3 is TGTGCTAGTGGCTTTCAGGGGCAGGGGAACACTGAAGCTTTCTTT. Its translation: CASGFQGQGNTEAFF. Full variable domain (rest looked up from reference TRBV12-5 and TRBJ1-1): DARVTQTPRHKVTEMGQEVTMRCQPILGHNTVFWYRQTMMQGLELLAYFRNRAPLDDSGMPKDRFSAEMPDATLATLKIQPSEPRDSAVYFCASGFQGQGNTEAFFGQGTRLTVV.

The V gene is TRBV11-2, the J gene TRBJ1-1; 9 positions match TRBD1. V was clipped by 4 bases and J by 4 bases; unmatched bases: 7. CDR1 SGHAT and CDR2 FQNNGV come from the germline V gene. This CDR3 contains 15 residues. CDR3 in amino acids: CASSWGQGGGTEAFF. CDR3 coding DNA: TGTGCCAGCAGCTGGGGACAGGGTGGTGGCACTGAAGCTTTCTTT.

The V call is TRBV12-5, the J call TRBJ2-2; 9 nucleotides align to TRBD1. J was trimmed by 3 bases and V by 8 bases; bases with no gene match: 4. CDR1 and CDR2 (germline): LGHNT, FRNRAP. There are 14 residues in the CDR3. CDR3 sequence (DNA): TGTGCTAGTACTCGGACAGGGGACACCGGGGAGCTGTTTTTT. This translates into CASTRTGDTGELFF.

The CDR3 here is CASSSGQAGEKLFF. The CDR3 DNA is TGCGCCAGCAGTTCCGGACAGGCGGGAGAAAAACTGTTTTTT. The chain recombines TRBV5-1 with TRBJ1-4, with TRBD1 matching over 7 bases. CDR1 SGHRS and CDR2 YFSETQ come from the germline V gene. V shed 5 bases and J 8 bases; nucleotides not matched to a gene: 9. CDR3 length: 14 amino acids.

This clone came up a few times. The V call is TRBV11-2, the J call TRBJ1-4, with D tentatively TRBD1 (6 bases). The CDR3 has 15 residues. Between the trimmed V and J ends, which lost 0 bases and 3 bases, there was a span of 8 bases. CDR1 and CDR2 from the germline V gene are SGHAT and FQNNGV. CDR3 region: CASSLEGQSNEKLFF. The CDR3, as DNA: TGTGCCAGCAGCTTAGAGGGACAATCTAATGAAAAACTGTTTTTT.

The rearrangement uses TRBV20-1 and TRBJ1-2, with D unresolved. With 3 bases removed from V and 6 bases from J, the gap between germline ends came to 11 bases. The CDR3 is made up of 12 amino acids. CDR1 DFQATT and CDR2 SNEGSKA come from the germline V gene (reference sequence). The CDR3 reads CSASRQRDGYTF. The CDR3 DNA follows: TGCAGTGCTAGTCGTCAGAGGGATGGCTACACCTTC.